What follows are 10 T cell receptor beta chains derived from one specimen sequenced in a study of CD8+ T cells in alopecia areata. Extracted from the samples, RNA was reverse transcribed into cDNA to serve as the sequencing template. Sequencing used immunoSEQ multiplex PCR; TCRdb keeps in-frame clones, though not all of them. Of over 150,000 clones detected, over 50% appear once; the ten largest clones hold roughly 15%. This material consisted of CD4+ T cells sorted from blood, taken at week 0. The receptors here all came from a human donor with alopecia areata.

The chain uses TRBV4-2 and TRBJ2-3; no reliable D call. The V and J ends lost 0 bases and 4 bases respectively, with 14 bases between them. CDR1 is LGHNA and CDR2 is YNFKEQ in the germline V gene. The CDR3 spans 16 residues. The CDR3 DNA reads as TGTGCCAGCAGCCAAGAAGCACAGCAGGTTTCAGATACGCAGTATTTT. Protein: CASSQEAQQVSDTQYF.

The chain is built from TRBV25-1 and TRBJ1-1, with D uncertain. This CDR3 has 11 residues. V shed 7 bases and J shed 0 bases, with 3 bases lying between them. Germline V gene data show CDR1 as MGHDK and CDR2 as SYGVNS. CDR3 loop: CASIMNTEAFF. The CDR3 DNA reads TGTGCCAGCATCATGAACACTGAAGCTTTCTTT.

This chain joins TRBV9 and TRBJ2-1; 11 bases match TRBD2. Germline values: CDR1 SGDLS, CDR2 YYNGEE. V was pared by 0 bases and J by 5 bases, with 4 bases of the junction left unmatched. The CDR3 runs 16 residues. CDR3 sequence: CASSVALAGGNNEQFF. The CDR3 DNA sequence: TGTGCCAGCAGCGTAGCGCTAGCGGGGGGTAACAATGAGCAGTTCTTC. Full variable domain (rest looked up from reference TRBV9 and TRBJ2-1): DSGVTQTPKHLITATGQRVTLRCSPRSGDLSVYWYQQSLDQGLQFLIQYYNGEERAKGNILERFSAQQFPDLHSELNLSSLELGDSALYFCASSVALAGGNNEQFFGPGTRLTVL.

The V and J genes are TRBV5-1 and TRBJ2-1, with a weak D call TRBD2 (6 bases). V lost 0 bases to trimming and J lost 6 bases, with 13 bases between them. Germline V lookup: CDR1 SGHRS, CDR2 YFSETQ. The CDR3 covers 15 residues. CDR3: CASSLVAGGSNEQFF. CDR3 sequence (DNA): TGCGCCAGCAGCTTGGTTGCAGGAGGGTCCAATGAGCAGTTCTTC.

This chain links TRBV10-3 with TRBJ1-5; the match to TRBD1 covers 10 bases. There are 14 residues in the CDR3. Per germline, CDR1 ENHRY and CDR2 SYGVKD. V trimming: 6 bases; J trimming: 2 bases; junction bases outside the gene matches: 1. CDR3 DNA sequence: TGTGCCATCAGCGGGACAGGGGGCAATCAGCCCCAGCATTTT. Translating it yields CAISGTGGNQPQHF.

In this sample, this clone turned up a few times. The chain combines TRBV2 with TRBJ2-7; 10 nucleotides align to TRBD2. From germline, CDR1 is SNHLY and CDR2 FYNNEI. The length of the CDR3 is 12 residues. After removal of 6 bases from V and 7 bases from J, the junction contained 3 bases not matched to a gene. The CDR3 nucleotides are TGTGCCAGCAGACTAGCGGGGCTTGAGCAGTACTTC. It is translated as CASRLAGLEQYF.

The J gene is TRBJ1-6, the V gene TRBV9, with TRBD1 matching 12 bases. Looked up from germline, CDR1 is SGDLS and CDR2 is YYNGEE. J was trimmed by 7 bases and V by 3 bases; bases with no gene match: 2. CDR3 length: 15 residues. CDR3 in amino acids: CASSEGQGANSPLHF. The DNA for the CDR3 is TGTGCCAGCAGCGAGGGACAGGGGGCAAATTCACCCCTCCACTTT. Variable domain in full (rest from reference TRBV9 and TRBJ1-6): DSGVTQTPKHLITATGQRVTLRCSPRSGDLSVYWYQQSLDQGLQFLIQYYNGEERAKGNILERFSAQQFPDLHSELNLSSLELGDSALYFCASSEGQGANSPLHFGNGTRLTVT.

This clone was recorded a few times. The J gene is TRBJ2-1, the V gene TRBV29-1; TRBD1 is a possible D gene (6 bases). CDR3 length equals 16 residues. The V end lost 2 bases, the J end lost 4 bases, and 18 bases lay between the germline ends. Germline CDR1 reads SQVTM; CDR2 reads ANQGSEA. The CDR3 coding sequence is TGCAGCGTTGAATATGTGGGGGCGCTTCGGTACAATGAGCAGTTCTTC. This encodes CSVEYVGALRYNEQFF.

The chain joins TRBV7-2 to TRBJ1-4; D uncertain. V lost 1 base and J lost 2, with 5 bases in between. Germline CDR1 SGHTA, CDR2 FQGNSA. This CDR3 region has 14 residues. CDR3 loop: CASSLGPTNEKLFF. The CDR3 DNA is TGTGCCAGCAGCTTAGGGCCGACTAATGAAAAACTGTTTTTT.

This clone showed up just a few times. V is TRBV30 and J is TRBJ2-5; perhaps TRBD2 as D (7 bases). The closer fit of TRBJ2-7 to the DNA end suggests the J call may be wrong. CDR1 is GTSNPN and CDR2 is SVGIG in the germline V gene (reference sequence). The CDR3 extends over 13 amino acids. CDR3: CAWSDGGLYEQYF. CDR3 DNA sequence: TGTGCCTGGAGTGACGGGGGGCTGTACGAGCAGTACTTC.